The next 26 T cell receptor beta chains were all read from a single sample in a study of shared clonotypes between healthy human individuals (dated by TCRdb to 2018 to 2021). CD8 naive samples were obtained by positive selection for CCR7 among CD45RO-negative cells, yielding a CD45RA+CCR7+ population from which TemRA cells were excluded. Library creation used the immunoSEQ multiplex PCR assay. Drawn from immuneACCESS, this table holds only the in-frame rearrangements with V and J called that TCRdb kept. Clones are partly lost; checked studies trace under half to an unresolved V gene and leave the rest unexplained. Within this sample are about 800,000 clones, with 96% of them counted one time only. 0.2% to 0.25% of the sample goes to the ten largest clones. Sequencing used naive CD8+ T cells sorted from blood. Reading the label with the study, this specimen's cell subset or site is: CD45RA+CCR7+. These receptors all come from a man aged 25-40 years in good health.

The V gene is TRBV4-1, the J gene TRBJ2-7, with D possibly called TRBD1 or TRBD2 (5 bases each). The CDR3 is 15 amino acids. V lost 0 bases and J 12 bases, leaving 21 bases between the germline ends. Looked up from germline, CDR1 is MGHRA and CDR2 is YSYEKL. CDR3 bases: TGCGCCAGCAGCCAAGAAACCCCCGGGACCCAGGGAATGTACTTC. Translating it yields CASSQETPGTQGMYF.

The chain is built from TRBV25-1 and TRBJ1-2; 9 nucleotides align to TRBD1. The trim removed 4 bases at V and 1 base at J, leaving 4 bases unmatched. There are 15 residues in the CDR3. Germline V lookup: CDR1 MGHDK, CDR2 SYGVNS. The DNA for the CDR3 is TGTGCCAGCAGTGGGGGACAGGGACTTAACTATGGCTACACCTTC. Translation gives CASSGGQGLNYGYTF.

Here the CDR3 DNA reads TGTGCCAGCAGCTTAGCCGGGCTAAGTAACTATGGCTACACCTTC. Encoded protein: CASSLAGLSNYGYTF. V gene TRBV7-9 combines with J gene TRBJ1-2; D unresolved. Germline CDR1 SEHNR, CDR2 FQNEAQ (reference sequence). V lost 0 bases, J lost 1 base, and 9 bases lay in between. CDR3 size: 15 residues.

V usage is TRBV19 and J usage is TRBJ2-2; possibly TRBD1 for D (6 bases). From germline, CDR1 is LNHDA and CDR2 SQIVND (reference sequence). The V end lost 3 bases, the J end lost 6 bases, and 14 bases lay between the germline ends. The CDR3 is made up of 15 amino acids. CDR3 in DNA: TGTGCCAGTAGTATGGGACGGAGACAGGCCGGGGAGCTGTTTTTT. Its protein is CASSMGRRQAGELFF. The variable domain in full, with the rest retrieved from reference TRBV19 and TRBJ2-2, is DGGITQSPKYLFRKEGQNVTLSCEQNLNHDAMYWYRQDPGQGLRLIYYSQIVNDFQKGDIAEGYSVSREKKESFPLTVTSAQKNPTAFYLCASSMGRRQAGELFFGEGSRLTVL.

A remark on this clone: This same CDR3 is encoded by further DNA sequences in the sample. This chain connects TRBV27 to TRBJ2-2; D may be TRBD2 (5 bases). V lost 1 base and J 6 bases, leaving 6 bases between the germline ends. The V gene's germline CDR1 is MNHEY and CDR2 SMNVEV (reference sequence). The CDR3 spans 13 residues. CDR3 protein: CASSLFGAGELFF. Here the CDR3 DNA reads TGTGCCAGCAGTTTATTCGGGGCCGGGGAGCTGTTTTTT.

As concerns this clone: The same CDR3 also results from other DNA sequences found in this sample. The V call is TRBV11-2, the J call TRBJ2-7; 7 bases are a match to TRBD1. The length of the CDR3 is 15 residues. V lost 1 base and J lost 4; bases outside the gene matches: 7. Germline values: CDR1 SGHAT, CDR2 FQNNGV. The CDR3 loop reads CASSLASGGRYEQYF. In DNA, the CDR3 is TGTGCCAGCAGCTTAGCCTCAGGGGGTAGGTACGAGCAGTACTTC. The entire variable domain, with the rest obtained from reference TRBV11-2 and TRBJ2-7, is as follows: EAGVAQSPRYKIIEKRQSVAFWCNPISGHATLYWYQQILGQGPKLLIQFQNNGVVDDSQLPKDRFSAERLKGVDSTLKIQPAKLEDSAVYLCASSLASGGRYEQYFGPGTRLTVT.

Written as DNA, the CDR3 is TGTGCCAGCAGTTGGACAGGGTATGGCTACACCTTC. It is translated as CASSWTGYGYTF. The chain uses TRBV6-5 and TRBJ1-2; 8 nucleotides match TRBD1. The J segment lost 5 bases and the V segment lost 4 bases, leaving 0 bases of the junction unmatched. The germline gives CDR1 MNHEY, CDR2 SVGAGI. CDR3 length equals 12 residues.

The chain joins TRBV29-1 to TRBJ1-2, with no clear D. CDR1 and CDR2 (germline): SQVTM, ANQGSEA. This CDR3 comprises 13 residues. Trimming removed 1 base from V and 0 bases from J, with 6 bases in between. The CDR3 DNA sequence: TGCAGCGTTGAAGTAACAGCTAACTATGGCTACACCTTC. It yields the protein CSVEVTANYGYTF.

V usage is TRBV6-5 and J usage is TRBJ1-5; D is unresolved. The CDR3 extends over 15 amino acids. Looked up from germline, CDR1 is MNHEY and CDR2 is SVGAGI. The V end lost 0 bases, the J end lost 1 base, and 7 bases lay between the germline ends. CDR3 nucleotide sequence: TGTGCCAGCAGTTACTCGGTGGACAGCAATCAGCCCCAGCATTTT. Its protein product is CASSYSVDSNQPQHF.

The chain carries TRBV4-1 and TRBJ2-7, with a weak D call TRBD2 (6 bases). This CDR3 has 15 amino acids. Germline V gives CDR1 MGHRA, CDR2 YSYEKL. Deletions cut 4 bases from V and 2 bases from J, with 15 bases between. The chain's CDR3 is CASSRSGTLAYEQYF. CDR3 coding DNA: TGCGCCAGCAGCCGGTCCGGGACTTTAGCCTACGAGCAGTACTTC.

This chain links TRBV9 with TRBJ2-3; D not resolved. The CDR3 consists of 13 residues. V lost 0 bases and J lost 6, with 8 bases in between. CDR1 and CDR2 from the germline V gene are SGDLS and YYNGEE. CDR3 sequence: CASSVAGRDTQYF. CDR3 nucleotides: TGTGCCAGCAGCGTAGCTGGAAGGGATACGCAGTATTTT.

The V gene is TRBV6-5, the J gene TRBJ2-7; 9 nucleotides match TRBD1. The CDR3 length is 14 residues. The germline gives CDR1 MNHEY, CDR2 SVGAGI. After removal of 6 bases from V and 6 bases from J, the junction contained 9 bases not matched to a gene. CDR3: CASSLLGTGSEQYF. CDR3 coding DNA: TGTGCCAGCAGCCTCCTCGGGACAGGGAGCGAGCAGTACTTC.

V is TRBV27 and J is TRBJ2-7, with TRBD2 matching 10 bases. CDR1 and CDR2 from the germline V gene are MNHEY and SMNVEV (reference sequence). Trimming removed 4 bases from V and 6 bases from J; junction bases left unmatched: 9. This CDR3 contains 15 residues. CDR3 in DNA: TGTGCCAGCAGTTATACGAGCGGGAGGGCGGGCGAGCAGTACTTC. Amino acids: CASSYTSGRAGEQYF.

The DNA for the CDR3 is TGTGCCAGCAGTTTTCTCGGACTAGCGGAGGTCACAGATACGCAGTATTTT. It encodes CASSFLGLAEVTDTQYF. The V and J genes are TRBV9 and TRBJ2-3, with TRBD2 matching over 10 bases. The CDR3 length is 17 residues. Germline CDR1 SGDLS, CDR2 YYNGEE. Losses at the gene ends were 5 bases for V and 2 bases for J; bases not matched to a gene: 11.

V is TRBV15 and J is TRBJ2-6; 7 bases are a match to TRBD1. Germline loops: CDR1 LNHNV, CDR2 YYDKDF (reference sequence). Trimming cost V 3 bases and J 4 bases; bases outside gene matches: 9. This CDR3 has 17 residues. This chain's CDR3 is CATSSGMTGSGANVLTF. The CDR3 DNA sequence: TGTGCCACCAGCAGCGGGATGACAGGGTCCGGGGCCAACGTCCTGACTTTC.

The chain combines TRBV7-8 with TRBJ1-4, with 7 bases identical to TRBD1. Looked up from germline, CDR1 is SGHVS and CDR2 is FQNEAQ. The ends lost 1 base at V and 3 bases at J; junction bases unmatched: 11. CDR3 length: 18 amino acids. For the CDR3, the DNA is TGTGCCAGCAGCTTAGTTCCTCTCCAGGGGGGTTCTAATGAAAAACTGTTTTTT. This translates into CASSLVPLQGGSNEKLFF.

This chain connects TRBV27 to TRBJ2-1, with 10 bases identical to TRBD2. V was pared by 4 bases and J by 9 bases, with 15 bases of the junction left unmatched. Germline CDR1 and CDR2: MNHEY and SMNVEV (reference sequence). There are 17 residues in the CDR3. The CDR3 DNA reads TGTGCCAGCAGTTCCAAAGGAGCGGGAGGGCTGATGGGTGAGCAGTTCTTC. This translates into CASSSKGAGGLMGEQFF.

V gene TRBV18 combines with J gene TRBJ2-7, with 10 bases lining up with TRBD2. V was clipped by 4 bases and J by 4 bases; unmatched bases: 13. This CDR3 contains 17 residues. CDR1 KGHSH and CDR2 LQKENI come from the germline V gene. The CDR3 DNA sequence: TGTGCCAGCTCACTAACCGACCTAGCGGGAGTAAGGTACGAGCAGTACTTC. This codes for CASSLTDLAGVRYEQYF.

The CDR3 DNA reads TGTGCCACCAGCAGAGATTTGGGGGCCTCGTACAATGAGCAGTTCTTC. Amino acids: CATSRDLGASYNEQFF. The chain links TRBV15 to TRBJ2-1, with D possibly matching TRBD1 (6 bases). Germline CDR1 is LNHNV and CDR2 is YYDKDF (reference sequence). This CDR3 spans 16 amino acids. With 0 bases removed from V and 4 bases from J, the gap between germline ends came to 13 bases.

The gene calls are TRBV7-6 and TRBJ2-1; 14 bases agree with TRBD2. V shed 5 bases and J 5 bases; nucleotides not matched to a gene: 5. Germline V gene lookup returns CDR1 SGHVS and CDR2 FNYEAQ. The CDR3 sequence is 16 residues long. The CDR3 DNA follows: TGTGCCAGCAGCCCCAGACTAGCGGGAGGGCACAATGAGCAGTTCTTC. It codes for CASSPRLAGGHNEQFF.

The chain has TRBV27 and TRBJ1-1; D might be TRBD1 (6 bases). CDR1 is MNHEY and CDR2 is SMNVEV in the germline V gene (reference sequence). The V end was cut by 8 bases, the J end by 0 bases, with 13 bases between. This CDR3 is 14 amino acids long. This chain's CDR3 is CASHRGFMNTEAFF. In DNA, the CDR3 is TGTGCCAGCCATAGGGGGTTCATGAACACTGAAGCTTTCTTT.

The chain joins TRBV19 to TRBJ2-1; D not resolved. This CDR3 has 11 amino acids. V dropped 9 bases and J dropped 3 bases, with 6 bases sitting between them. CDR1 LNHDA and CDR2 SQIVND come from the germline V gene (reference sequence). As DNA, the CDR3 is TGTGCCAGCCTTAACTACAATGAGCAGTTCTTC. It yields the protein CASLNYNEQFF.

The chain carries TRBV7-9 and TRBJ2-5; perhaps TRBD1 as D (6 bases). Germline V gene lookup returns CDR1 SEHNR and CDR2 FQNEAQ (reference sequence). V was clipped by 5 bases and J by 0 bases, with 13 bases between them. CDR3 length equals 15 residues. The CDR3 protein is CASSHPDSNQETQYF. The CDR3 DNA follows: TGTGCCAGCAGCCATCCGGACAGCAACCAAGAGACCCAGTACTTC.

V is TRBV4-1 and J is TRBJ2-7; 8 bases align to TRBD2. The V gene's germline CDR1 is MGHRA and CDR2 YSYEKL. There are 15 residues in the CDR3. Trimming at V came to 3 bases and at J to 4 bases, leaving 8 bases not matched to a gene. CDR3 sequence: CASSQGNSGSYEQYF. The CDR3 nucleotides read TGCGCCAGCAGCCAGGGTAACAGCGGGAGTTACGAGCAGTACTTC.

The J gene is TRBJ2-7, the V gene TRBV30, with D unresolved. CDR1 GTSNPN and CDR2 SVGIG come from the germline V gene (reference sequence). CDR3 length: 11 residues. V lost 0 bases and J 5 bases, leaving 5 bases between the germline ends. The CDR3: CAWSVANEQYF. CDR3 nucleotides: TGTGCCTGGAGTGTGGCTAACGAGCAGTACTTC.

The chain carries TRBV29-1 and TRBJ2-3; 9 bases are a match to TRBD2. The CDR3 spans 13 residues. Germline V CDR1 and CDR2: SQVTM, ANQGSEA. V trimming: 0 bases; J trimming: 11 bases; junction bases outside the gene matches: 6. CDR3 nucleotides: TGCAGCGTTGAAGAAGGGACTAGCCTAAGGCAGTATTTT. Translation gives CSVEEGTSLRQYF.